The 32 T cell receptor delta chains below come from one sample, sequenced in a study of Vδ1+ human thymocytes. Extracted RNA was reverse transcribed into cDNA. Multiplex PCR used pooled V-gene forward primers and a constant-region reverse primer to amplify CDR3s. TCRdb called clones from the multiplex PCR reads again using CATT. The sample has more than 50,000 delta-chain clones, about a sixth seen once. These receptors have no identified antigens. Study outcomes and limitations: Thymic TRG and TRD repertoires appeared highly polyclonal.

The sample consisted of Vdelta1+ gamma-delta thymocytes from the thymus. Sample subset: FACS-sorted CD3+ TCRalphabeta- TCRVdelta1+ TCRVdelta2- thymocytes. The receptor set was obtained from a boy younger than two who had congenital heart surgery.

The V call is TRDV1, the J call TRDJ1; 12 bases match TRDD3. This CDR3 has 18 amino acids. V lost 0 bases, J lost 4 bases, and 9 bases stayed unmatched. Germline V gene sequence: CDR1 TSWWSYY, CDR2 QGS. CDR3 sequence (DNA): TGTGCTCTTGGGGAACTTCGAAGTACTGGGGGATACCACGATAAACTCATCTTT. Its protein product is CALGELRSTGGYHDKLIF.

V and J are TRDV1 and TRDJ1; TRDD3 matches at 8 bases. The junction had 11 bases not matched to a gene; V was cut back by 1 base and J by 1 base. CDR3 length: 18 residues. The V gene's germline CDR1 is TSWWSYY and CDR2 QGS. CDR3 DNA sequence: TGTGCTCTTGGGGAACGGCCGGGTGGGGGATTGAGCACCGATAAACTCATCTTT. Translating it yields CALGERPGGGLSTDKLIF.

This clone occurred a few times. The V and J genes are TRDV2 and TRDJ1; 12 nucleotides agree with TRDD3. CDR3 length equals 21 residues. V lost 4 bases and J lost 2; bases outside the gene matches: 22. The germline V gene encodes CDR1 GEAIGNYY and CDR2 EKD. DNA for the CDR3: TGTGCCTGTGATAACACGTACTGGGGGATACTTAAGGGTGGCGGAACCGATAAACTCATCTTT. This gives the protein CACDNTYWGILKGGGTDKLIF.

The J gene is TRDJ1, the V gene TRDV1; the D gene is possibly TRDD3 (6 bases). CDR3 size: 22 residues. CDR1 is TSWWSYY and CDR2 is QGS in the germline V gene. V lost 5 bases and J 1 base, leaving 35 bases between the germline ends. The CDR3 nucleotides read TGTGCTCTTGGGTACCGGGGCCTACTCGGGACCGGTACTGGGAAGTGCACCGATAAACTCATCTTT. Translating gives CALGYRGLLGTGTGKCTDKLIF.

Worth noting for this clone: The same CDR3 arises from other DNA sequences in this sample as well. The V call is TRDV1, the J call TRDJ1; 7 nucleotides agree with TRDD2. V gave up 4 bases and J gave up 0 bases; unmatched junction bases: 26. The CDR3 contains 22 residues. Germline V gene lookup returns CDR1 TSWWSYY and CDR2 QGS. CDR3 region: CALGVPRPSFRLPASYTDKLIF. CDR3 bases: TGTGCTCTTGGGGTACCCCGGCCTTCCTTCCGATTACCTGCGTCGTACACCGATAAACTCATCTTT.

This chain links TRDV1 with TRDJ1; TRDD3 is a possible D gene (6 bases). The CDR3 extends over 16 amino acids. V was pared by 1 base and J by 2 bases, with 14 bases between. Germline V gene lookup returns CDR1 TSWWSYY and CDR2 QGS. CDR3 sequence (DNA): TGTGCTCTTGGGGAACCCCCCCCTGGGGAAACCGATAAACTCATCTTT. Amino acid sequence: CALGEPPPGETDKLIF.

This clone is a singleton in its sample. The rearrangement uses TRDV1 and TRDJ1; TRDD3 matches 10 bases. Germline lookup yields CDR1 TSWWSYY and CDR2 QGS. After removal of 4 bases from V and 0 bases from J, the junction contained 29 bases not matched to a gene. This CDR3 comprises 24 residues. DNA for the CDR3: TGTGCTCTTGGGGTTTTAACCACCTTCCGACGGTACTGGGGGATTAGGGATTACACCGATAAACTCATCTTT. Its translation: CALGVLTTFRRYWGIRDYTDKLIF.

This chain uses TRDV1 with TRDJ1, with D possibly TRDD3 on 5 matching bases. Trimming shortened V by 0 bases and J by 0 bases, and 17 bases separated the two germline ends. The CDR3 totals 18 residues. Germline loops: CDR1 TSWWSYY, CDR2 QGS. Here the CDR3 reads CALGELEKGVTYTDKLIF. The CDR3 DNA follows: TGTGCTCTTGGGGAACTCGAGAAGGGGGTTACGTACACCGATAAACTCATCTTT.

This clone was detected a few times. This chain connects TRDV1 to TRDJ1; no firm D call. The CDR3 length is 15 residues. V was pared by 2 bases and J by 2 bases, with 12 bases between. Germline V lookup: CDR1 TSWWSYY, CDR2 QGS. DNA of the CDR3: TGTGCTCTTGGGGAATGGGCTTGGGAGACCGATAAACTCATCTTT. Translating it yields CALGEWAWETDKLIF.

The chain uses TRDV1 and TRDJ2, with D hard to call. The length of the CDR3 is 16 residues. V shed 9 bases and J shed 1 base, with 18 bases lying between them. Per the germline V gene, CDR1 is TSWWSYY and CDR2 is QGS. The CDR3 nucleotides are TGTGCTCTCATACCTCGTACTGCCCATTTGACAGCACAACTCTTCTTT. Translating it yields CALIPRTAHLTAQLFF.

This clone was recorded a few times. The chain joins TRDV1 to TRDJ1, with D perhaps TRDD2 or TRDD3 (6 bases each). The CDR3 length is 21 residues. V lost 1 base, J lost 4 bases, and 31 bases lay in between. CDR1 is TSWWSYY, CDR2 QGS, per germline. CDR3 protein: CALGEPRSVLRVRGFIDKLIF. The CDR3 DNA follows: TGTGCTCTTGGGGAACCAAGATCCGTCCTACGGGTTAGGGGATTCATCGATAAACTCATCTTT.

This clone was seen only a few times. The chain recombines TRDV1 with TRDJ1; 10 nucleotides align to TRDD3. The CDR3 sequence is 18 residues long. The V and J ends lost 0 bases and 1 base, in that order; junction bases with no gene match: 8. Germline V gene data show CDR1 as TSWWSYY and CDR2 as QGS. CDR3 nucleotides: TGTGCTCTTGGGGAACTCTGGGGGATATCGACGGTCACCGATAAACTCATCTTT. Translated, it gives CALGELWGISTVTDKLIF.

The rearrangement uses TRDV1 and TRDJ1, with TRDD3 matching over 11 bases. CDR3 size: 17 residues. Germline CDR1 reads TSWWSYY; CDR2 reads QGS. Trimming took 0 bases from V and 7 from J; bases not matched to a gene: 10. CDR3: CALGELRALGDTGKLIF. CDR3 DNA sequence: TGTGCTCTTGGGGAACTCCGAGCTCTGGGGGATACTGGTAAACTCATCTTT.

This clone showed up just a few times. V usage is TRDV1 and J usage is TRDJ1; 8 positions agree with TRDD3. V was clipped by 7 bases and J by 0 bases; unmatched bases: 25. Germline V CDR1 and CDR2: TSWWSYY, QGS. The CDR3 sequence is 21 residues long. The DNA of the CDR3 is TGTGCTCTTGTGGGCTCGTCCTACGGGGATACTACCCCTAGACACACCGATAAACTCATCTTT. Protein product: CALVGSSYGDTTPRHTDKLIF.

V and J are TRDV1 and TRDJ1, with 10 bases aligning to TRDD3. Per germline, CDR1 TSWWSYY and CDR2 QGS. The length of the CDR3 is 21 residues. The V gene end was trimmed by 4 bases and the J gene end by 0 bases; junction bases not matched to a gene: 20. This CDR3 is CALGVPIVTTGGCGYTDKLIF. CDR3 bases: TGTGCTCTTGGGGTCCCAATAGTAACAACTGGGGGATGCGGGTACACCGATAAACTCATCTTT.

V gene TRDV3 combines with J gene TRDJ1; 8 bases are a match to TRDD3. There are 19 residues in the CDR3. V gave up 0 bases and J gave up 1 base; unmatched junction bases: 19. Germline V gene data show CDR1 as TVYSNPD and CDR2 as GDNSRS (reference sequence). This chain's CDR3 is CAFRLPNVLGGSPTDKLIF. For the CDR3, the DNA is TGTGCCTTTAGGCTTCCGAACGTACTGGGGGGTTCCCCCACCGATAAACTCATCTTT.

In its sample, this clone was seen a few times. The rearrangement uses TRDV1 and TRDJ1, with 12 bases matching TRDD3. The germline V gene has CDR1 TSWWSYY and CDR2 QGS. The V segment lost 0 bases and the J segment 3 bases; nucleotides outside the gene matches: 17. The CDR3 totals 21 residues. The CDR3 loop reads CALGELTPTILGDTGSDKLIF. In nucleotides, the CDR3 is TGTGCTCTTGGGGAACTGACCCCTACTATACTGGGGGATACCGGGTCCGATAAACTCATCTTT.

This clone has a single count. V is TRDV1 and J is TRDJ1; TRDD3 matches at 8 bases. This CDR3 has 26 amino acids. Trimming removed 2 bases from V and 0 bases from J; junction bases left unmatched: 35. CDR1 TSWWSYY and CDR2 QGS come from the germline V gene. This CDR3 reads CALGELERESSSRFCGGSPYTDKLIF. The CDR3 nucleotides read TGTGCTCTTGGGGAATTAGAACGCGAATCTTCCAGTAGATTTTGTGGGGGATCTCCGTACACCGATAAACTCATCTTT.

The chain joins TRDV1 to TRDJ1, with a possible D match to TRDD2 (5 bases). In germline, CDR1 is TSWWSYY, CDR2 QGS. The CDR3 spans 15 residues. V dropped 5 bases and J dropped 8 bases, with 21 bases sitting between them. CDR3 nucleotides: TGTGCTCTTGGGTCCCCTACCCTCTTCCAGTTCAAACTCATCTTT. This gives the protein CALGSPTLFQFKLIF.

In this sample, this clone turned up a few times. V is TRDV1 and J is TRDJ1, with TRDD3 as a possible D gene (6 bases). Trimming pared 1 base from V and 5 bases from J, leaving 29 bases between. The CDR3 is made up of 20 amino acids. Looked up from germline, CDR1 is TSWWSYY and CDR2 is QGS. The CDR3, as DNA: TGTGCTCTTGGGGAACCGACCTTACGGTTCCCGGGGGGAATTTTGGATAAACTCATCTTT. Protein product: CALGEPTLRFPGGILDKLIF.

The rearrangement links TRDV1 to TRDJ1; 12 bases are shared with TRDD3. CDR3 length: 22 amino acids. CDR1 is TSWWSYY and CDR2 is QGS in the germline V gene. The V gene end was trimmed by 1 base and the J gene end by 0 bases; junction bases not matched to a gene: 18. Here the CDR3 DNA reads TGTGCTCTTGGGGAACAACCTCTAAGGCGTCCACTGGGGGATACTAACACCGATAAACTCATCTTT. It specifies CALGEQPLRRPLGDTNTDKLIF.

The chain recombines TRDV1 with TRDJ1, with TRDD3 matching over 12 bases. Unmatched junction bases numbered 26, after V lost 2 bases and J lost 7 bases. CDR3 length: 22 amino acids. CDR1 and CDR2 from the germline V gene are TSWWSYY and QGS. The CDR3 is CALGESNSYPAGYWGILGKLIF. DNA of the CDR3: TGTGCTCTTGGGGAAAGTAATTCCTATCCAGCCGGGTACTGGGGGATACTCGGTAAACTCATCTTT.

There are a few counts of this clone. The V call is TRAV29/DV5, the J call TRDJ1; 7 bases line up with TRDD2. V lost 2 bases and J lost 0; bases outside the gene matches: 16. Germline assignment: CDR1 NSMFDY and CDR2 ISSIKDK. The CDR3 is made up of 18 amino acids. This chain's CDR3 is CAASQGLPPIVYTDKLIF. The CDR3 nucleotides are TGTGCAGCAAGTCAAGGCCTTCCTCCCATCGTTTACACCGATAAACTCATCTTT.

This clone has only a few counts. The chain recombines TRDV1 with TRDJ1; TRDD3 matches at 8 bases. Per the germline V gene, CDR1 is TSWWSYY and CDR2 is QGS. V lost 2 bases to trimming and J lost 1 base; unmatched junction nucleotides: 27. This CDR3 is 23 amino acids long. This chain's CDR3 is CALGEWMDPRILGGPGTTDKLIF. The CDR3, as DNA: TGTGCTCTTGGGGAATGGATGGATCCTAGAATACTGGGGGGCCCGGGAACCACCGATAAACTCATCTTT.

The rearrangement uses TRDV1 and TRDJ1; D is unresolved. CDR3 length equals 11 residues. Germline V CDR1 and CDR2: TSWWSYY, QGS. The V gene lost 2 bases and the J gene lost 9 bases, with 7 bases spanning the gap. The CDR3, as DNA: TGTGCTCTTGGGGAAGCCCCCGAACTCATCTTT. Translation: CALGEAPELIF.

J is TRDJ1 and V is TRDV1, with TRDD3 identical over 8 bases. The CDR3 is 16 residues long. The V gene end was trimmed by 5 bases and the J gene end by 0 bases; junction bases not matched to a gene: 8. From germline, CDR1 is TSWWSYY and CDR2 QGS. CDR3 amino acids: CALGSHYWGYTDKLIF. CDR3 DNA sequence: TGTGCTCTTGGGTCCCACTACTGGGGGTACACCGATAAACTCATCTTT.

This clone was picked up a small number of times. This sequence joins TRDV1 and TRDJ1; TRDD3 agrees at 10 bases. CDR1 is TSWWSYY, CDR2 QGS, per germline. The CDR3 is 20 amino acids. V was pared by 3 bases and J by 0 bases, with 16 bases of the junction left unmatched. The CDR3 is CALGDPGGYGGYGYTDKLIF. CDR3 coding DNA: TGTGCTCTTGGGGACCCCGGTGGGTACGGGGGATACGGGTACACCGATAAACTCATCTTT.

The chain employs TRDV1 and TRDJ1, with 8 bases that match TRDD3. Per germline, CDR1 TSWWSYY and CDR2 QGS. V lost 11 bases, J lost 1 base, and 24 bases stayed unmatched. This CDR3 contains 19 residues. CDR3 loop: CAYGLPGLTGGCSTDKLIF. The CDR3 coding sequence is TGTGCTTACGGCCTTCCAGGGCTTACTGGGGGGTGTAGCACCGATAAACTCATCTTT.

This clone was observed a handful of times. The V gene is TRDV1, the J gene TRDJ1, with a possible D match to TRDD3 (6 bases). Germline CDR1 reads TSWWSYY; CDR2 reads QGS. Trimming left V 2 bases short and J 2 bases short, with 9 bases between. The CDR3 is 14 amino acids. The CDR3 loop is CALGEGGITDKLIF. CDR3 DNA sequence: TGTGCTCTTGGGGAAGGCGGGATAACCGATAAACTCATCTTT.

The chain joins TRDV1 to TRDJ1; TRDD2 agrees at 9 bases. CDR3 length equals 20 residues. J gave up 0 bases and V 5 bases, and 19 bases lay outside the gene matches. Germline CDR1 TSWWSYY, CDR2 QGS. CDR3 nucleotides: TGTGCTCTTGGGCCTTGCCTTCCTACAGCCGGGATTGGGAACACCGATAAACTCATCTTT. Residues: CALGPCLPTAGIGNTDKLIF.

The gene calls are TRDV1 and TRDJ1, with D uncertain. This CDR3 has 14 amino acids. CDR1 and CDR2 (germline): TSWWSYY, QGS. V was cut by 4 bases and J by 6 bases, with 15 bases left in between. The CDR3 sequence is CALGVFDAPHKLIF. The CDR3 region has the DNA TGTGCTCTTGGGGTCTTTGACGCTCCCCATAAACTCATCTTT.

This clone was observed a handful of times. This rearrangement joins TRDV1 to TRDJ1; 8 bases are shared with TRDD3. Germline V gene lookup returns CDR1 TSWWSYY and CDR2 QGS. This CDR3 spans 21 amino acids. Trimming removed 6 bases from V and 3 bases from J; junction bases left unmatched: 27. The CDR3 spells CALGVVPPGLGDPEYADKLIF. The CDR3 DNA sequence: TGTGCTCTTGGAGTCGTACCACCCGGGCTGGGGGACCCCGAGTACGCCGATAAACTCATCTTT.